The sequence of this T cell receptor (beta chain) was determined in a study of blood T cell dynamics during melanoma immunotherapy. Time point reported: pre-treatment baseline. Germline V gene data show CDR1 as LNHDA and CDR2 as SQIVND (reference sequence). CDR3 length equals 23 residues. Trimming removed 2 bases from V and 0 bases from J, with 32 bases in between. Sequencing was performed with immunoSEQ multiplex PCR; in TCRdb, only in-frame clones are kept and a portion is missing. Of 9,100 or so clones in the sample, around 85% are singletons; the top ten hold about 10%. Sequencing was performed on blood, taken from a patient treated with checkpoint blockade. The TCR was taken from a human donor with melanoma. J is TRBJ1-5 and V is TRBV19; possibly TRBD1 for D (6 bases). The CDR3 DNA sequence: TGTGCCAGTAGTATACCCCCCACGGGGGCCACGTCGCGTTTTGTATCTAGCAATCAGCCCCAGCATTTT. Residues: CASSIPPTGATSRFVSSNQPQHF.